Below are 24 T cell receptor beta chains sequenced from a single sample in a study of prognosis after radiotherapy for stage I lung cancer. Two-round multiplex PCR on genomic DNA was the method by which TCR beta CDR3 was amplified. First-round PCR employed TRBV- and TRBJ-specific primers for each gene. TCRdb reprocessed the multiplex PCR reads via MiXCR and lists one record per CDR3 protein. This sample has around 30,000 distinct CDR3 sequences; about 34% occur once, and the top ten carry about 33%. Sequenced material: PBMCs, taken before or after stereotactic body radiation therapy (not recorded which). These receptors were taken from a donor aged 50 or older with non-small cell lung cancer.

With respect to this clonotype: This may be a read error: a much more frequent sequence differs by one nucleotide. The rearrangement joins TRBV28 to TRBJ1-4; possibly TRBD1 for D (5 bases). The CDR3 totals 15 residues. Looked up from germline, CDR1 is MDHEN and CDR2 is SYDVKM. The CDR3 bases are TGTGCCAGCAGTCCCCGGGGCATAGGTAATGGAAAACTGTTTTTT. It is translated as CASSPRGIGNGKLFF.

This clonotype was seen at least ten times. The V gene is TRBV6-1, the J gene TRBJ1-2; D remains unclear. Germline V CDR1 and CDR2: MNHNS, SASEGT. V was shortened by 2 bases and J by 4 bases, with 8 bases between the two germline ends. The CDR3 has 13 amino acids. CDR3 in DNA: TGTGCCAGCAGTGAAAATCTGATCTATGGCTACACCTTC. It yields the protein CASSENLIYGYTF.

This clonotype has a handful of counts. The junction does not match germline at one end; this may be a read error. The chain combines TRBV24-1 with TRBJ2-4, with 10 bases that match TRBD1. The CDR3 runs to 15 residues. Germline values: CDR1 KGHDR, CDR2 SFDVKD. The CDR3 bases are TGTGCCACCAGTTATTTTAGGACAGGGGGTTACATTCAGTACTTC. Its protein product is CATSYFRTGGYIQYF.

On this clonotype itself: A read error is likely here: a far larger clone is one base away. V and J are TRBV6-4 and TRBJ2-2, with D perhaps being TRBD1 or TRBD2 (5 bases each). The CDR3 runs to 16 residues. The germline V gene has CDR1 MRHNA and CDR2 SNTAGT. The DNA of the CDR3 is TGTGCCAGCAGCCGGGCGGGTGGGAAGGACACCGGGGAGCTGGTTTTT. This translates into CASSRAGGKDTGELVF.

At least ten counts were recorded for this clonotype. Here the CDR3 reads CSARDPFTSRVTDTQYF. CDR3 nucleotide sequence: TGCAGTGCTAGAGACCCGTTTACTAGCAGAGTCACAGATACGCAGTATTTT. The chain is built from TRBV20-1 and TRBJ2-3, with D tentatively TRBD2 (6 bases). The germline CDR1 and CDR2 sequences are DFQATT and SNEGSKA (reference sequence). V lost 0 bases to trimming and J lost 2 bases, with 18 bases between them. This CDR3 is built from 17 residues.

The table lists this clonotype with many counts. This chain connects TRBV4-1 to TRBJ2-5; 8 positions agree with TRBD1. The germline CDR1 and CDR2 sequences are MGHRA and YSYEKL. V shed 5 bases and J 1 base; nucleotides not matched to a gene: 12. The CDR3 loop spans 17 amino acids. As DNA, the CDR3 is TGCGCCAGCAGCTCAAGAATGAGGCAGGGGGCCCAAGAGACCCAGTACTTC. This translates into CASSSRMRQGAQETQYF.

This clonotype was detected ten times or more. V is TRBV6-5 and J is TRBJ2-1; 8 bases line up with TRBD2. CDR3 length: 16 amino acids. The V segment lost 2 bases and the J segment 4 bases; nucleotides outside the gene matches: 7. Per germline, CDR1 MNHEY and CDR2 SVGAGI. The CDR3, as DNA: TGTGCCAGCAGTTACCTGCGGGGGGCTAAATACAATGAGCAGTTCTTC. Its translation is CASSYLRGAKYNEQFF.

In regard to this clonotype: One base away lies a much larger clone, so this may be a sequencing read error. The genes are TRBV18 and TRBJ2-7; tentatively, D is TRBD1 (5 bases). This CDR3 is 11 amino acids long. Germline lookup yields CDR1 KGHSH and CDR2 LQKENI. This chain's CDR3 is CANSRQGEQYF. The CDR3 nucleotides read TGTGCCAACTCACGTCAGGGAGAGCAGTACTTC.

This chain links TRBV10-3 with TRBJ1-6, with a weak D call TRBD1 (6 bases). V was cut by 2 bases and J by 9 bases, with 8 bases left in between. Germline CDR1 reads ENHRY; CDR2 reads SYGVKD. CDR3 length: 13 amino acids. The CDR3 DNA is TGTGCCATCAGTGAGGTCAGGGGTTCACCCCTCCACTTT. Amino acid sequence: CAISEVRGSPLHF.

The CDR3 reads CASSKQSGTSEDTQYF. In DNA, the CDR3 is TGTGCCAGCAGCAAACAATCCGGGACTAGCGAAGATACGCAGTATTTT. The chain is built from TRBV7-2 and TRBJ2-3; 10 bases align to TRBD2. After removal of 5 bases from V and 5 bases from J, the junction contained 10 bases not matched to a gene. Germline values: CDR1 SGHTA, CDR2 FQGNSA. The CDR3 covers 16 residues.

This chain links TRBV7-3 with TRBJ2-5; unclear D gene. Trimming shortened V by 5 bases and J by 5 bases, and 27 bases separated the two germline ends. Germline loops: CDR1 SGHTA, CDR2 FQGTGA. This CDR3 is 18 amino acids long. CDR3 nucleotide sequence: TGTGCCAGCAGCCTACCCCTTCCACGAACCATAACGGTTGAGACCCAGTACTTC. As protein: CASSLPLPRTITVETQYF.

As for this clonotype: A read error is likely here: a far larger clone is one base away. The chain recombines TRBV28 with TRBJ1-6; the D gene is possibly TRBD1 (5 bases). This CDR3 region has 17 residues. Germline CDR1 is MDHEN and CDR2 is SYDVKM. The CDR3 DNA sequence: TGTGCCAGCAGTGTCTTCGTGGGGGGTAGGGATAATTCACTCCTCCACTTT. It yields the protein CASSVFVGGRDNSLLHF. The whole variable domain, filled in from reference TRBV28 and TRBJ1-6, reads DVKVTQSSRYLVKRTGEKVFLECVQDMDHENMFWYRQDPGLGLRLIYFSYDVKMKEKGDIPEGYSVSREKKERFSLILESASTNQTSMYLCASSVFVGGRDNSLLHFGNGTRLTVT.

This clonotype was recorded a few times. A much larger clone is a single base away; this may be a read error. This chain uses TRBV6-1 with TRBJ2-5; 8 nucleotides agree with TRBD2. CDR3 length: 15 amino acids. The germline V gene encodes CDR1 MNHNS and CDR2 SASEGT. CDR3 bases: TGTGCCAGCAGTCGGCGGGGGGTAGGGCAAGGGACCCAGTACTTC. Translating it yields CASSRRGVGQGTQYF.

The chain joins TRBV24-1 to TRBJ1-5; the D gene is possibly TRBD1 (5 bases). Trimming pared 2 bases from V and 9 bases from J, leaving 22 bases between. Germline CDR1 KGHDR, CDR2 SFDVKD. The CDR3 runs to 17 residues. CDR3 amino acids: CATSDSAETDLFMPQHF. CDR3 sequence (DNA): TGTGCCACCAGTGATTCCGCCGAGACAGACCTTTTCATGCCCCAGCATTTT.

This clonotype occurred a few times. The rearrangement joins TRBV5-4 to TRBJ2-7; 7 bases line up with TRBD1. This CDR3 contains 12 residues. Germline CDR1 SGHNT, CDR2 YYREEE (reference sequence). V shed 1 base, J shed 6 bases, and the junction held 1 base outside the gene matches. This chain's CDR3 is CASSLTGVEQYF. CDR3 nucleotides: TGTGCCAGCAGCTTGACAGGGGTCGAGCAGTACTTC.

This clonotype was observed at least ten times. The chain carries TRBV7-8 and TRBJ2-1; possible D gene TRBD2, 5 bases. V was trimmed by 2 bases and J by 4 bases, leaving 15 bases between them. CDR3 length: 16 amino acids. The germline CDR1 and CDR2 sequences are SGHVS and FQNEAQ. CDR3 sequence reads: CASSLSGLTNYNEQFF. The CDR3 DNA reads TGTGCCAGCAGCTTATCCGGACTGACCAATTACAATGAGCAGTTCTTC.

This sequence joins TRBV7-2 and TRBJ2-5; no reliable D call. V lost 2 bases and J 5 bases, leaving 6 bases between the germline ends. Germline V gives CDR1 SGHTA, CDR2 FQGNSA. This CDR3 has 12 residues. This CDR3 is CASSLRPETQYF. CDR3 DNA: TGTGCCAGCAGCTTACGGCCGGAGACCCAGTACTTC. The entire variable domain, with the rest obtained from reference TRBV7-2 and TRBJ2-5, is as follows: GAGVSQSPSNKVTEKGKDVELRCDPISGHTALYWYRQSLGQGLEFLIYFQGNSAPDKSGLPSDRFSAERTGGSVSTLTIQRTQQEDSAVYLCASSLRPETQYFGPGTRLLVL.

This clonotype has ten or more counts. The rearrangement uses TRBV9 and TRBJ2-7; D tentatively reads TRBD1 or TRBD2 (5 bases each). Germline values: CDR1 SGDLS, CDR2 YYNGEE. Trimming shortened V by 0 bases and J by 4 bases, and 14 bases separated the two germline ends. The CDR3 runs 15 residues. The CDR3 DNA is TGTGCCAGCAGCGTAGGGGGACCAAATGAATACGAGCAGTACTTC. Its protein is CASSVGGPNEYEQYF.

Turning to this clonotype: A far larger clone is just one base off, so this is likely a read error. The chain employs TRBV27 and TRBJ2-1, with 7 bases fitting TRBD1. The CDR3 is 15 amino acids. The ends lost 7 bases at V and 0 bases at J; junction bases unmatched: 6. The germline V gene has CDR1 MNHEY and CDR2 SMNVEV (reference sequence). Written as DNA, the CDR3 is TGTGCCAGCAACCCAGGGGACAGCTCCTACAATGAGCAGTTCTTC. It specifies CASNPGDSSYNEQFF.

This clonotype was detected many times. V and J are TRBV5-1 and TRBJ2-7; D gene ambiguous. Trimming left V 1 base short and J 6 bases short, with 5 bases between. The germline CDR1 and CDR2 sequences are SGHRS and YFSETQ. CDR3 length: 11 residues. CDR3 residues: CASSLNSEQYF. CDR3 DNA: TGCGCCAGCAGCTTGAATAGCGAGCAGTACTTC.

This clonotype was observed at least ten times. V is TRBV7-9 and J is TRBJ2-3; TRBD2 is a possible D gene (6 bases). Germline values: CDR1 SEHNR, CDR2 FQNEAQ (reference sequence). CDR3 size: 13 residues. Trimming took off 5 bases at V and 5 bases at J, with 11 bases between the two ends. The CDR3 DNA reads as TGTGCCAGCAGCCCCGGAGGGGAAGATACGCAGTATTTT. This translates into CASSPGGEDTQYF.

In regard to this clonotype: A read error is the likely source, as a far larger clone sits one nucleotide away. This chain joins TRBV7-9 and TRBJ1-2, with 7 bases lining up with TRBD1. Germline V lookup: CDR1 SEHNR, CDR2 FQNEAQ (reference sequence). CDR3 length equals 14 residues. With V trimmed by 4 bases and J by 8 bases, 10 bases remained unmatched. The CDR3 reads CASSSSGGGVGYTF. The CDR3 bases are TGTGCCAGCAGCTCATCAGGGGGTGGGGTCGGCTACACCTTC.

This clonotype has ten or more counts. The CDR3 spells CASSQERVLYYGYTF. For the CDR3, the DNA is TGCGCCAGCAGCCAAGAGAGAGTGTTGTACTATGGCTACACCTTC. V gene TRBV4-1 combines with J gene TRBJ1-2; D call uncertain. The CDR3 totals 15 residues. The V and J ends lost 0 bases and 3 bases respectively, with 11 bases between them. The germline gives CDR1 MGHRA, CDR2 YSYEKL.

This clonotype came up many times. The chain is built from TRBV7-3 and TRBJ2-2, with 8 bases lining up with TRBD1. V was clipped by 1 base and J by 1 base; unmatched bases: 2. In germline, CDR1 is SGHTA, CDR2 FQGTGA. The CDR3 covers 16 residues. In nucleotides, the CDR3 is TGTGCCAGCAGCTTAAACACAGGGGGGAACACCGGGGAGCTGTTTTTT. This codes for CASSLNTGGNTGELFF.